This TCR beta chain was profiled in a study of control samples from healthy donors and cancer patients. Data came from immunoSEQ multiplex PCR; TCRdb stores just in-frame clones and leaves some out. The data show approximately 49,000 clones, over 85% seen once. The CDR3 sequence is 12 residues long. The ends were cut back, 11 bases at V and 0 bases at J, with 11 bases in the middle. The V gene's germline CDR1 is MNHEY and CDR2 SVGAGI. The TCR comes from a middle-aged man with colorectal cancer. Sequences were obtained from PBMCs. The rearrangement joins TRBV6-5 to TRBJ2-7; possibly TRBD2 for D (6 bases). The CDR3 DNA is TGTGCCTCTAGGAGGGCCTCCTACGAGCAGTACTTC. Protein product: CASRRASYEQYF.